Described below is a single T cell receptor beta chain sequence and its context. Antigen specificity is unknown. This sample was included in a study of cytomegalovirus exposure and HLA in healthy donors. Study-wide background: Counted in an early data release were about 85 million unique TCRs from HLA-typed donors. General study points: Three chains linked to CMV were shown in vitro to be specific for CMV antigens. Later analysis showed TCR association rates varying by HLA locus, highest for DRB1 and lowest for HLA-C.

The donors (healthy individuals) were bone marrow donors. Primers: 60 Vbeta forward and 13 Jbeta reverse. Generated by immunoSEQ multiplex PCR, the TCRdb table keeps only in-frame clones and is missing some. The sample includes around 36,000 clones. The sequencing input was PBMCs. The sequence came from a woman in her 30s in good health and CMV-seropositive.

The CDR3 sequence is CASSILQTGELFF. As DNA, the CDR3 is TGTGCCAGCAGCATATTACAAACCGGGGAGCTGTTTTTT. The chain links TRBV2 to TRBJ2-2; D is undetermined. The CDR3 consists of 13 residues. V lost 6 bases, J lost 5 bases, and 10 bases lay in between. The germline V gene has CDR1 SNHLY and CDR2 FYNNEI.